This T cell receptor beta chain stems from a study of blood T cells in healthy people across ages. Study-wide points: Across samples, TCR beta diversity tracked strongly with naive T cell percentage.

Ten milliliters of peripheral blood were drawn from each donor. There are 15 residues in the CDR3. Trimming left V 1 base short and J 2 bases short, with 10 bases between. Germline V CDR1 and CDR2: LGHNA, YNFKEQ. Notes on this clonotype: Its antigen is not known.

A J-beta primer mix and a sample-barcoded 5' primer were used in a second PCR of about 6 to 12 cycles. Every single cDNA molecule received a tag from a template-switch adaptor with 12 random nucleotides. Each CDR3 protein gets one entry after TCRdb re-called the 5' RACE reads with MiXCR. The sample includes some 670,000 distinct CDR3 sequences, over 40% of them seen just once. The sample comprised blood. The chain links TRBV4-2 to TRBJ2-3, with D tentatively TRBD2 (5 bases). The sequence was obtained from a woman of 80 years or more in good health. CDR3 loop: CASSQVSGTTDTQYF. In DNA, the CDR3 is TGTGCCAGCAGCCAAGTTTCGGGAACCACAGATACGCAGTATTTT.